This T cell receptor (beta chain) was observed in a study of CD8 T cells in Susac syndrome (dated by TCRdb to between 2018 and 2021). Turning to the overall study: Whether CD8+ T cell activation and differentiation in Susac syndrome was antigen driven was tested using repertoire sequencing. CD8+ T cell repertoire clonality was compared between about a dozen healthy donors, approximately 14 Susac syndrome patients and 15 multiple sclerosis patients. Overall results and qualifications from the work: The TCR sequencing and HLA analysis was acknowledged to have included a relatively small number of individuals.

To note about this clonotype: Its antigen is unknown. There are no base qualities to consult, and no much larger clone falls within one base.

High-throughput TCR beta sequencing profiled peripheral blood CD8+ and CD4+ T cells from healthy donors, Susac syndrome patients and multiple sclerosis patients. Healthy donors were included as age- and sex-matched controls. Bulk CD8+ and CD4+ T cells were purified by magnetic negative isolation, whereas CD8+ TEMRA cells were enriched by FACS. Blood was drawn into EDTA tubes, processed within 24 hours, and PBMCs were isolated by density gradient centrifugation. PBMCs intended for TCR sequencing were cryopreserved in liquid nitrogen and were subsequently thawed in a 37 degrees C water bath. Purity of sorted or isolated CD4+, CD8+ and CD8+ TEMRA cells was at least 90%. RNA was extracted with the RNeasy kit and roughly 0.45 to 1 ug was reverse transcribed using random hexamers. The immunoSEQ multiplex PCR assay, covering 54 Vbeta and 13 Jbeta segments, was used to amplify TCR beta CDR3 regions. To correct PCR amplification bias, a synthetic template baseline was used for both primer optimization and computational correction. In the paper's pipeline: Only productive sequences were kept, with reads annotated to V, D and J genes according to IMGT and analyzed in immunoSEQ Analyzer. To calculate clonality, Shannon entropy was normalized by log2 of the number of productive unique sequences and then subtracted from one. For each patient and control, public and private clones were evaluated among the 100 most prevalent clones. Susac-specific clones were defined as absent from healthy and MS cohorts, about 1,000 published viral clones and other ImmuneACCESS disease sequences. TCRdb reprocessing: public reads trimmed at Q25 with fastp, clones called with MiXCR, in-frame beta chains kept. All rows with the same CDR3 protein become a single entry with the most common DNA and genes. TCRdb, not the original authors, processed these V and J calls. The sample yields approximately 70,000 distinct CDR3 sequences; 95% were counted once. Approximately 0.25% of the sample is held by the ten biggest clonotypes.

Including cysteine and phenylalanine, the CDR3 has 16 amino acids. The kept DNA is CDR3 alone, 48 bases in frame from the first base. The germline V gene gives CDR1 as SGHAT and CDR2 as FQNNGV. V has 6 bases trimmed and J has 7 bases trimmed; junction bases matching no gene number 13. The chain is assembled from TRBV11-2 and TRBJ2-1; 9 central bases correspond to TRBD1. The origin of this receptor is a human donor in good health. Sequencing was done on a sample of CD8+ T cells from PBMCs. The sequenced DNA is TGTGCCAGCAGTTCGACCGGGACAGGGAGGTATAATGAGCAGTTCTTC. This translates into CASSSTGTGRYNEQFF.